This T cell receptor beta chain comes out of a study of blood T cells in healthy people across ages (dated by TCRdb to between 2015 and 2017). Broadly, across the study: In model experiments, template switching captured about one uniquely barcoded TCR beta cDNA molecule for every two T cells. Using the same blood draw, the study looked at two additional independent replicas of 1 million unique cDNA reads for two donors, one aged 18 to 30 and the other aged 80 or older. To avoid experimental bias, donors of different ages were distributed randomly across sequencing lanes. The donors were split into four age groups: young (average about 16 years), middle-aged (roughly 39), aged (more than 60) and long-lived (roughly 88). To track age-related changes in TCR beta repertoire diversity, the study relied on deep sequencing normalized with unique cDNA molecular identifiers. Results and caveats for the whole study, not just this receptor: Compared with the aged group, more naive CD4+ T cells, fewer expanded clones and increased TCR diversity were shown by the long-lived group, suggesting age selection. There was a strong correlation between observed TCR beta diversity and the percentage of naive T cells measured by flow cytometry. Estimates of total diversity based on one million sequenced T cells were regarded as lower bounds and as underestimates. Conclusive comparison of naive and antigen-experienced compartments was prevented by the profiling of bulk unsorted PBMCs. Donor CMV infection status was unknown, potentially confounding age-related changes in expanded clonotypes. As age increased, observed TCR beta diversity per million T cells dropped in a roughly linear way, and a significant reduction was already evident by age 40.

The CDR3 sequence holds 15 residues, the cysteine and phenylalanine included. Left in the record is the CDR3 DNA by itself, 45 bases read in frame from the first base. Sequences LGHDT (CDR1) and YNNKEL (CDR2) are obtained from the germline V gene (reference sequence). Relative to germline, V is 0 bases shorter and J is 8 bases shorter, with 14 bases between their ends. The donors were under 40 Caucasian individuals from Russia, aged roughly 6 to 90 years, who were systemically healthy. Each donor gave approximately 9.3 milliliters of peripheral blood, collected into EDTA-treated Vacutainer tubes. Ficoll-Paque density-gradient centrifugation was used to isolate PBMCs, with at least 7 million per sample. Total RNA was extracted from PBMCs with Trizol reagent, with at least 5 micrograms obtained per sample. Naive CD45RAhigh/CD27high T cell percentages were measured by flow cytometry on a PBMC aliquot from every donor.

The library was prepared using 5' RACE. TCRdb names Illumina HiSeq 2500 as the instrument used. A second roughly 7 to 11 cycle PCR used a sample-barcoded 5' primer and a J-beta primer mix. Each TCR beta cDNA molecule received a unique molecular identifier from a template-switch 5' adaptor carrying 12 random nucleotides. Each sample yielded at least 2.5 million CDR3-containing paired-end reads. The Mint cDNA synthesis kit, primed by a TRBC-specific oligonucleotide, was used to synthesize first-strand cDNA from all RNA. All cDNA was treated with uracil-DNA glycosylase and then went through a first 18-cycle PCR with the universal primers M1SS and BC2_uni_R. The original methods were these. For normalization, 1 million high-quality reads were randomly selected from each sample, with every read carrying a distinct molecular identifier. Reads sharing molecular identifiers were discarded rather than binned into consensus sequences. CDR3 identification, clonotype clustering and error correction used MiTCR with a Q25 quality threshold and the strictest error-elimination algorithm. Lower-bound total TCR beta diversity was estimated with a nonparametric unseen species model using Euler transformation. TCRdb itself trimmed the public reads at Q25 with fastp, ran MiXCR and retained productive beta chains. Each record represents a unique CDR3 protein, reported with the most common genes and DNA among its rows. TCRdb assigned the V and J calls; the authors' analysis was not used. This sample lists roughly 1,500,000 distinct CDR3 sequences; roughly 45% were detected once. The top ten constitute 7% to 9.5% of the sample.

Only a few counts were recorded for this clonotype. Its antigen has not been determined. Base qualities are not at hand, and no much larger clone is one base apart. The V gene is TRBV3-1 and the J gene is TRBJ2-4, with the D gene uncertain. Sequenced: blood. The TCR originated in a woman aged 18-29 years in good health. The nucleotide sequence is given as TGTGCCAGCAGCCAAGATCAGAACAGAGCCGACATTCAGTACTTC. It specifies CASSQDQNRADIQYF. The CDR3 plus the reference TRBV3-1 and TRBJ2-4 genes for the other parts give the full variable domain: DTAVSQTPKYLVTQMGNDKSIKCEQNLGHDTMYWYKQDSKKFLKIMFSYNNKELIINETVPNRFSPKSPDKAHLNLHINSLELGDSAVYFCASSQDQNRADIQYFGAGTRLSVL.